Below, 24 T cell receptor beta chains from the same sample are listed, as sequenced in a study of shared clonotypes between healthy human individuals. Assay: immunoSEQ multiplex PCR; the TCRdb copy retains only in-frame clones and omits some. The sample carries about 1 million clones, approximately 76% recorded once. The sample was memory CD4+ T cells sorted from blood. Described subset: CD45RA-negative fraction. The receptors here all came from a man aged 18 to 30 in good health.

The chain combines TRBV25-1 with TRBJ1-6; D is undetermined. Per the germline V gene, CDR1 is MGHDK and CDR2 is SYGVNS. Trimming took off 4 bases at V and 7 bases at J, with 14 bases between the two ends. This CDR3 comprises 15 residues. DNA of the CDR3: TGTGCCAGCAGTGTCCGGGGAAAGGAGAATTCACCCCTCCACTTT. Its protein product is CASSVRGKENSPLHF. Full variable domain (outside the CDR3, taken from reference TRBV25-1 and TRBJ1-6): EADIYQTPRYLVIGTGKKITLECSQTMGHDKMYWYQQDPGMELHLIHYSYGVNSTEKGDLSSESTVSRIRTEHFPLTLESARPSHTSQYLCASSVRGKENSPLHFGNGTRLTVT.

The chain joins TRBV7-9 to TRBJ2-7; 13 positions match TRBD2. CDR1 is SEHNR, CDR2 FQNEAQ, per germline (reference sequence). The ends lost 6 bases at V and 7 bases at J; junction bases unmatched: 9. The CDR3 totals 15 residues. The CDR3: CASRTGTSGAGEQYF. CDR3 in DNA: TGTGCCAGCAGGACCGGGACTAGCGGGGCCGGGGAGCAGTACTTC.

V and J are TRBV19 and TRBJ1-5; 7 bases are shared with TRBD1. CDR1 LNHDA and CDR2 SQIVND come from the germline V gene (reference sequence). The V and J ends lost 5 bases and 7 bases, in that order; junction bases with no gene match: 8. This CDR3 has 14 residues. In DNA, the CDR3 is TGTGCCAGTAGTGGCTGGGACAGATCCCAGCCCCAGCATTTT. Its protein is CASSGWDRSQPQHF.

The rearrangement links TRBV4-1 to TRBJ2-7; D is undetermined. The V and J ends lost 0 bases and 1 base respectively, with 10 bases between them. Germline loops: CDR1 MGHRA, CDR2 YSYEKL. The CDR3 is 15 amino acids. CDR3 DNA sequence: TGCGCCAGCAGCCAAGAGTGGGCAGCATCCTACGAGCAGTACTTC. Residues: CASSQEWAASYEQYF.

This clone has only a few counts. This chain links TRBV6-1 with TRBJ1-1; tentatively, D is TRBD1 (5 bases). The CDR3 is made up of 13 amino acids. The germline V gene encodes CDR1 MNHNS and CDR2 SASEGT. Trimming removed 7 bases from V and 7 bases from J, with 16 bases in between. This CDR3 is CASTWRGDLEAFF. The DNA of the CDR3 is TGTGCCAGCACCTGGAGAGGGGACCTTGAAGCTTTCTTT.

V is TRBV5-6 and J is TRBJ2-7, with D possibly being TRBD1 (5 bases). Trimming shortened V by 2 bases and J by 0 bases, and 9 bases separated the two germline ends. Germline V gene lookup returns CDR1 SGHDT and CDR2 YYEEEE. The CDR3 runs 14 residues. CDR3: CASSLGAASYEQYF. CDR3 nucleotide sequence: TGTGCCAGCAGCTTAGGGGCAGCCTCCTACGAGCAGTACTTC. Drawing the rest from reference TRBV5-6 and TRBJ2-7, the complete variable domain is DAGVTQSPTHLIKTRGQQVTLRCSPKSGHDTVSWYQQALGQGPQFIFQYYEEEERQRGNFPDRFSGHQFPNYSSELNVNALLLGDSALYLCASSLGAASYEQYFGPGTRLTVT.

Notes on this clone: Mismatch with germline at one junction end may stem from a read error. CDR3 nucleotides: TGTGCTAGCAGCCTCGGGACAGGGGGGGTCTACGAGCAGTACTTC. This translates into CASSLGTGGVYEQYF. The rearrangement uses TRBV7-7 and TRBJ2-7, with 11 bases matching TRBD1. The CDR3 totals 15 residues. Looked up from germline, CDR1 is SSHAT and CDR2 is FNYEAQ (reference sequence).

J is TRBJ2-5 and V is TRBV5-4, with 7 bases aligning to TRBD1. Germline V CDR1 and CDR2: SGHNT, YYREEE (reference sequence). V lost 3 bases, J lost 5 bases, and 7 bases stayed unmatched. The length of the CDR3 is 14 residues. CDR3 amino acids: CASSWGTELETQYF. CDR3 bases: TGTGCCAGCAGCTGGGGGACAGAGTTGGAGACCCAGTACTTC.

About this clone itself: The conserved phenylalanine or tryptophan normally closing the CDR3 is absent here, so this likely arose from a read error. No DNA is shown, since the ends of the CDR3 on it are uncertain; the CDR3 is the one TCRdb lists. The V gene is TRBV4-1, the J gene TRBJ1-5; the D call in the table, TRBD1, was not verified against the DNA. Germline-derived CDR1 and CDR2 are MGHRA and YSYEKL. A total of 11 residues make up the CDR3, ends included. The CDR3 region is CASSQGDRDVR.

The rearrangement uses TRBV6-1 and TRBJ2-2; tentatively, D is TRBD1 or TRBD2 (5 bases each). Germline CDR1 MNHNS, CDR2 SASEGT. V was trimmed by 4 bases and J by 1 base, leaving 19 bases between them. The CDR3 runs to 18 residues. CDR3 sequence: CASSGDRWDPRNTGELFF. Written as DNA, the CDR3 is TGTGCCAGCAGTGGGGACCGGTGGGACCCCAGGAACACCGGGGAGCTGTTTTTT.

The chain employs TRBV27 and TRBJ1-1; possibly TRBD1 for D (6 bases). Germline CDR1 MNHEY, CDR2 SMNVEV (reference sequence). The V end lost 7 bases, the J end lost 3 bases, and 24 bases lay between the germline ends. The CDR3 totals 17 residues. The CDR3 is CASTPGRGREGDTEAFF. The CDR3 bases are TGTGCCAGCACCCCCGGAAGGGGAAGGGAGGGGGACACTGAAGCTTTCTTT.

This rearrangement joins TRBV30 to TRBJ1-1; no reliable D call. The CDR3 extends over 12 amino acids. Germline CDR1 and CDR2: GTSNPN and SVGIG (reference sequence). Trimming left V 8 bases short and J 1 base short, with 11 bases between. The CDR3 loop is CARTRGNTEAFF. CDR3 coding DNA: TGTGCCAGGACCCGGGGGAACACTGAAGCTTTCTTT.

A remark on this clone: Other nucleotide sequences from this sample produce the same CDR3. CDR3 sequence (DNA): TGTGCCAGTAGTATAGGTAACAGGGGCCAAGAGACCCAGTACTTC. Translated: CASSIGNRGQETQYF. V is TRBV19 and J is TRBJ2-5; TRBD1 matches at 7 bases. The CDR3 has 15 amino acids. CDR1 and CDR2 (germline): LNHDA, SQIVND (reference sequence). V dropped 1 base and J dropped 1; count of bases not matched to a gene: 3.

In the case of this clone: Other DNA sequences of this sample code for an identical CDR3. CDR3 nucleotide sequence: TGCGCCAGCAGTGAGTCGGGCACAGATACGCAGTATTTT. It translates to CASSESGTDTQYF. This chain connects TRBV10-1 to TRBJ2-3, with no clear D. This CDR3 is 13 amino acids long. The V gene's germline CDR1 is WNHNN and CDR2 SYGVQD (reference sequence). The V end was cut by 0 bases, the J end by 1 base, with 2 bases between.

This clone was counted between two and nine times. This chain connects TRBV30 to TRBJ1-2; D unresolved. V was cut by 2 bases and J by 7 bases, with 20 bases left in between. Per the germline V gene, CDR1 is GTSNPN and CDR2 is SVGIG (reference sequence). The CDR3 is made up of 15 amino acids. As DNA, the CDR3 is TGTGCCTGGAGTAGACCGGGAACATTGGGCCTTGGCTACACCTTC. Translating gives CAWSRPGTLGLGYTF. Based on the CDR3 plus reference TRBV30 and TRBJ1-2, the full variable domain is SQTIHQWPATLVQPVGSPLSLECTVEGTSNPNLYWYRQAAGRGLQLLFYSVGIGQISSEVPQNLSASRPQDRQFILSSKKLLLSDSGFYLCAWSRPGTLGLGYTFGSGTRLTVV.

The CDR3: CASSSQVSAASGNTIYF. CDR3 bases: TGTGCCAGCAGCTCACAGGTTTCTGCTGCCTCTGGAAACACCATATATTTT. The gene calls are TRBV28 and TRBJ1-3; weak D call: TRBD1 (5 bases). Germline CDR1 MDHEN, CDR2 SYDVKM. V lost 6 bases, J lost 0 bases, and 18 bases lay in between. CDR3 length equals 17 residues.

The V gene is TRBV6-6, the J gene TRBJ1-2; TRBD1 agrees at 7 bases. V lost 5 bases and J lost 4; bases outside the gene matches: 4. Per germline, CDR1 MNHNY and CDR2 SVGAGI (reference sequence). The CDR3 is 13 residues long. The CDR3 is CASSQTGTYGYTF. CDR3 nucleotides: TGTGCCAGCAGTCAGACAGGGACCTATGGCTACACCTTC.

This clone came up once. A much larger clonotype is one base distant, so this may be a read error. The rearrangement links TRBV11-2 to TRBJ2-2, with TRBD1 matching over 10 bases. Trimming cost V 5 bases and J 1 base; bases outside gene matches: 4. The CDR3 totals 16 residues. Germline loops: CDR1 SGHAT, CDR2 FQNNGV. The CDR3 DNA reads TGTGCCAGCAGCCCACGGACAGGGGGGAACACCGGGGAGCTGTTTTTT. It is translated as CASSPRTGGNTGELFF.

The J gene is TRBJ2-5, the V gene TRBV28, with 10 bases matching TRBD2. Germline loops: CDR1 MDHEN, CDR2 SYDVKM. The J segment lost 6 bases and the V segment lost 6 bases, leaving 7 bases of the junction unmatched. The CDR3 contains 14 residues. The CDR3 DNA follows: TGTGCCAGCAGGTCTAGCGGGGGAGTAAAGACCCAGTACTTC. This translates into CASRSSGGVKTQYF.

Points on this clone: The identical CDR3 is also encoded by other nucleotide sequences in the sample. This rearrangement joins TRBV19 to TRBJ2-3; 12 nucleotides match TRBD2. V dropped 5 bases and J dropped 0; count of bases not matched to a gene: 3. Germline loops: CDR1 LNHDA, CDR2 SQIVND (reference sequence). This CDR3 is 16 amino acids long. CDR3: CASSPLAGGSTDTQYF. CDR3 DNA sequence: TGTGCCAGTAGTCCCCTAGCGGGGGGGAGCACAGATACGCAGTATTTT.

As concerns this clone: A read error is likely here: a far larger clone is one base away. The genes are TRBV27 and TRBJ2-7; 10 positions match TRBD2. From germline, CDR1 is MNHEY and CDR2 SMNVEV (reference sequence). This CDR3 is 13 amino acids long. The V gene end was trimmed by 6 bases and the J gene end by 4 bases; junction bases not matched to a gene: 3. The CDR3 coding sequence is TGTGCCAGCAGCCAGCGGGAGGGATACGAGCAGTACTTC. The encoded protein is CASSQREGYEQYF.

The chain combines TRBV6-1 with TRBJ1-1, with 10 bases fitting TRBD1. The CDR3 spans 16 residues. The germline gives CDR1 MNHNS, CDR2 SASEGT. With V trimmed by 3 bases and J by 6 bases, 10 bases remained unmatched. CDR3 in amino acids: CASSDLGGQGLPEAFF. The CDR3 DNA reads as TGTGCCAGCAGTGACCTGGGGGGACAGGGGCTGCCTGAAGCTTTCTTT.

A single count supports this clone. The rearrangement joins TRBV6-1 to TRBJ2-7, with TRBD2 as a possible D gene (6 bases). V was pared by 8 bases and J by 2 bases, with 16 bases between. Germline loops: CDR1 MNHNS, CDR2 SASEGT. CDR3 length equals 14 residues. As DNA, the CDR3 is TGTGCCAGCGCCTTTGCCGGAGGGACCTACGAGCAGTACTTC. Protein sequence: CASAFAGGTYEQYF.

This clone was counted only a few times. CDR3 nucleotides: TGTGCCATCAGTGAGAACCGGGCATCCAGGGGCTATGGCTACACCTTC. This sequence encodes CAISENRASRGYGYTF. The gene calls are TRBV10-3 and TRBJ1-2; perhaps TRBD1 as D (6 bases). V was clipped by 2 bases and J by 4 bases, with 17 bases between them. Germline V CDR1 and CDR2: ENHRY, SYGVKD. This CDR3 contains 16 residues.